A selection of T cell receptor beta chains follows, all from one sample in a study of cytomegalovirus exposure and HLA in healthy donors. TCRdb's copy holds only in-frame clones and misses some; the assay was immunoSEQ multiplex PCR. Recorded for this sample: about 39,000 clones. Material: PBMCs. All receptors come from a male donor in good health and CMV-seronegative. Each CDR3 is given with its conserved first and last residue. The D gene is left open where the match is weak.

J,V,D,CDR3,DNA
TRBJ2-3,TRBV7-6,NA,CASSPRRTGTDTQYF,TGTGCCAGCAGCCCTAGGAGGACGGGCACAGATACGCAGTATTTT
TRBJ2-3,TRBV30,NA,CAWSGGADTQYF,TGTGCCTGGAGCGGAGGAGCAGATACGCAGTATTTT
TRBJ2-7,TRBV11-2,TRBD1,CASSLDWANRDRWTYEQYF,TGTGCCAGCAGCTTAGATTGGGCGAACCGGGACAGGTGGACCTACGAGCAGTACTTC
TRBJ1-1,TRBV7-6,NA,CASSLPGTQTMNTEAFF,TGTGCCAGCAGCTTACCAGGAACACAGACTATGAACACTGAAGCTTTCTTT
TRBJ1-2,TRBV30,TRBD1,CAWMVSGGDYGYTF,TGTGCCTGGATGGTTTCAGGGGGCGACTATGGCTACACCTTC
TRBJ2-2,TRBV5-1,NA,CASSLASGNTGELFF,TGCGCCAGCAGCTTGGCCAGTGGGAACACCGGGGAGCTGTTTTTT
TRBJ1-1,TRBV7-8,TRBD1,CASSPRGGRYTEAFF,TGTGCCAGCAGCCCGAGAGGGGGCCGATACACTGAAGCTTTCTTT
TRBJ1-5,TRBV30,NA,CAWSVQGQPQHF,TGTGCCTGGAGTGTACAGGGTCAGCCCCAGCATTTT
TRBJ2-7,TRBV28,NA,CASSLERDEQYF,TGTGCCAGCAGTCTAGAGAGGGACGAGCAGTACTTC
TRBJ1-1,TRBV27,TRBD1,CASSTRQGRNTEAFF,TGTGCCAGCAGTACCCGACAGGGCCGGAACACTGAAGCTTTCTTT
TRBJ2-6,TRBV10-3,TRBD1,CAISVAGQGATGANVLTF,TGTGCCATCAGTGTTGCCGGACAGGGGGCAACTGGGGCCAACGTCCTGACTTTC
TRBJ1-6,TRBV29-1,TRBD1,CSVSATGDSPLHF,TGCAGCGTCTCTGCGACAGGGGATTCACCCCTCCACTTT
TRBJ1-2,TRBV7-3,NA,CASSLTGGGDYGYTF,TGTGCCAGCAGCTTGACAGGTGGGGGGGACTATGGCTACACCTTC
TRBJ1-6,TRBV28,NA,CASGGNRRSPLHF,TGTGCCAGCGGAGGGAATCGTCGTTCACCCCTCCACTTT
TRBJ2-7,TRBV7-6,NA,CASSLAAGARYEQYF,TGTGCCAGCAGCTTAGCCGCAGGGGCGCGTTACGAGCAGTACTTC
TRBJ2-7,TRBV6-5,TRBD1,CATRQRDSYEQYF,TGTGCCACCCGACAACGGGACAGCTACGAGCAGTACTTC
TRBJ1-2,TRBV7-6,NA,CASSLLSDTPGTF,TGTGCCAGCAGCTTATTGTCAGATACGCCCGGGACCTTC
TRBJ2-7,TRBV5-5,TRBD1,CASSLGQGYDEQYF,TGTGCCAGCAGCTTGGGACAGGGCTACGACGAGCAGTACTTC
TRBJ1-6,TRBV4-1,NA,CASSQRQTPSPLHF,TGCGCCAGCAGCCAGAGACAGACCCCTTCACCCCTCCACTTT
TRBJ2-1,TRBV18,NA,CASSPPLAGASIFFF,TGTGCCAGCTCACCCCCCTTGGCGGGGGCCTCAATTTTTTTCTTC
TRBJ2-7,TRBV5-1,NA,CASSLNRAGYEQYF,TGCGCCAGCAGCTTGAACAGGGCCGGCTACGAGCAGTACTTC
TRBJ2-1,TRBV7-6,TRBD2,CASSLKLTSGGRYNEQFF,TGTGCCAGCAGCTTAAAGTTGACTAGCGGGGGCCGCTACAATGAGCAGTTCTTC
TRBJ2-7,TRBV28,NA,CASSSSSYEQYF,TGTGCCAGCAGTTCGTCCTCCTACGAGCAGTACTTC
TRBJ1-3,TRBV9,NA,CASSVVAGGVSGNTIYF,TGTGCCAGCAGCGTAGTTGCGGGGGGAGTCTCTGGAAACACCATATATTTT
TRBJ2-7,TRBV18,NA,CASSSTYEQYF,TGTGCCAGCTCATCCACCTACGAGCAGTACTTC
TRBJ1-6,TRBV2,NA,CASRDERGSSYNSPLHF,TGTGCCAGCAGAGATGAAAGAGGAAGCTCCTATAATTCACCCCTCCACTTT
TRBJ2-7,TRBV4-2,TRBD1,CASSQGRGQGALEQYF,TGTGCCAGCAGCCAGGGAAGGGGACAGGGGGCTCTCGAGCAGTACTTC
TRBJ2-7,TRBV7-9,NA,CASSLVGSPYEQYF,TGTGCCAGCAGCTTAGTGGGCAGCCCCTACGAGCAGTACTTC
TRBJ2-7,TRBV7-2,NA,CASSLVPGYEQYF,TGTGCCAGCAGCTTAGTACCGGGTTACGAGCAGTACTTC
TRBJ2-2,TRBV29-1,TRBD1,CSFWDRATGELFF,TGCAGCTTTTGGGACAGGGCCACCGGGGAGCTGTTTTTT
TRBJ2-1,TRBV6-6,TRBD1,CASRGLQGRDNEQFF,TGTGCCAGCAGGGGGCTACAGGGGAGAGACAATGAGCAGTTCTTC
TRBJ2-7,TRBV16,TRBD1,CASSQYRGPGNEQYF,TGTGCCAGCAGCCAATACAGGGGCCCGGGGAACGAGCAGTACTTC
TRBJ2-5,TRBV11-2,NA,CASSLVSQETQYF,TGTGCCAGCAGCTTAGTCAGCCAAGAGACCCAGTACTTC
TRBJ1-1,TRBV28,NA,CASLRNTEAFF,TGTGCCAGCCTGAGGAACACTGAAGCTTTCTTT
TRBJ1-6,TRBV19,TRBD1,CASSIPPAGQANSPLHF,TGTGCCAGTAGTATACCCCCGGCAGGACAGGCCAATTCACCCCTCCACTTT
TRBJ2-3,TRBV29-1,NA,CSVEDIMVTSTDTQYF,TGCAGCGTTGAAGATATCATGGTTACTAGCACAGATACGCAGTATTTT
TRBJ2-1,TRBV2,NA,CASSWWGGTNEQFF,TGTGCCAGCAGCTGGTGGGGGGGCACGAATGAGCAGTTCTTC
TRBJ2-7,TRBV4-1,NA,CASSQDWPGLTYEQYF,TGCGCCAGCAGCCAAGACTGGCCAGGACTAACCTACGAGCAGTACTTC
TRBJ2-3,TRBV5-1,TRBD1,CASSFDRGQTDTQYF,TGCGCCAGCAGCTTCGACAGGGGGCAAACAGATACGCAGTATTTT
TRBJ2-3,TRBV27,NA,CASSLADSVPDTQYF,TGTGCCAGCAGTTTAGCCGACTCCGTCCCAGATACGCAGTATTTT
TRBJ1-1,TRBV27,NA,CASSLRGGSAFF,TGTGCCAGCAGCTTAAGGGGGGGATCGGCTTTCTTT
TRBJ1-1,TRBV7-9,NA,CASSLSQSNTEAFF,TGTGCCAGCAGCTTATCACAGAGCAACACTGAAGCTTTCTTT
TRBJ1-1,TRBV27,NA,CASSPTRENTEAFF,TGTGCCAGCAGTCCGACACGCGAGAACACTGAAGCTTTCTTT
TRBJ2-1,TRBV9,TRBD2,CASSGGLARTYEQFF,TGTGCCAGCAGCGGAGGACTAGCGAGAACGTATGAGCAGTTCTTC
TRBJ2-1,TRBV19,NA,CASSIQGGPYNEQFF,TGTGCCAGTAGTATCCAGGGGGGCCCCTACAATGAGCAGTTCTTC